The 26 T cell receptor beta chains given below trace back to one sample, sequenced in a study of T cells in Graves' hyperthyroidism and ophthalmopathy. RNA transcripts served as the template for amplifying TCR beta CDR3 regions. Initially, a first-round RT-PCR of the TCR CDR3 employed the HTBI primer set. TCRdb itself ran the multiplex PCR reads through MiXCR, one entry per CDR3 protein. This table holds 600,000 to 900,000 distinct CDR3 sequences, 15% to 20% found once. Sequencing used blood. The receptors shown here come from a man between 18 and 29 years old with Graves' hyperthyroidism.

This chain joins TRBV29-1 and TRBJ2-3, with 7 nucleotides matching TRBD2. The germline CDR1 and CDR2 sequences are SQVTM and ANQGSEA. The V and J ends lost 6 bases and 2 bases, in that order; junction bases with no gene match: 14. CDR3 length: 16 amino acids. In nucleotides, the CDR3 is TGCAGCGTCAAAGACCCTACTAGCGAAATCACAGATACGCAGTATTTT. It translates to CSVKDPTSEITDTQYF.

V is TRBV9 and J is TRBJ2-1; D ambiguous. Trimming pared 2 bases from V and 5 bases from J, leaving 11 bases between. This CDR3 region has 14 residues. Germline CDR1 is SGDLS and CDR2 is YYNGEE. CDR3: CASSVAVRDNEQFF. CDR3 bases: TGTGCCAGCAGCGTCGCGGTTAGGGACAATGAGCAGTTCTTC.

The chain joins TRBV13 to TRBJ2-2; D not resolved. V was pared by 4 bases and J by 10 bases, with 13 bases between. Per germline, CDR1 PRHDT and CDR2 FYEKMQ (reference sequence). The CDR3 is 13 residues long. CDR3 loop: CASSSVVRAELFF. The CDR3 bases are TGTGCCAGCAGCTCGGTGGTGCGCGCGGAGCTGTTTTTT.

This clonotype has more than one count but fewer than ten. The chain is built from TRBV20-1 and TRBJ2-3, with no clear D. Trimming left V 1 base short and J 6 bases short, with 5 bases between. The CDR3 spans 11 residues. CDR1 is DFQATT, CDR2 SNEGSKA, per germline (reference sequence). CDR3 sequence (DNA): TGCAGTGCTAGAGCCCAGGATACGCAGTATTTT. Translating it yields CSARAQDTQYF.

This clonotype was recorded many times. The V and J genes are TRBV6-1 and TRBJ2-7; D is possibly TRBD1 (6 bases). This CDR3 has 15 amino acids. V was pared by 1 base and J by 6 bases, with 16 bases between. Germline CDR1 MNHNS, CDR2 SASEGT. CDR3: CASSEEGRGWSEQYF. The CDR3 coding sequence is TGTGCCAGCAGTGAAGAGGGCAGGGGATGGTCCGAGCAGTACTTC.

This clonotype was recorded many times. This chain joins TRBV2 and TRBJ1-2; D possibly corresponds to TRBD1 (5 bases). The CDR3 spans 15 residues. CDR1 SNHLY and CDR2 FYNNEI come from the germline V gene. V gave up 0 bases and J gave up 4 bases, with 12 bases separating them. The CDR3 spells CASSEALGGTYGYTF. The CDR3 DNA reads TGTGCCAGCAGTGAAGCGCTCGGGGGTACCTATGGCTACACCTTC. Full variable domain (remainder filled in from reference TRBV2 and TRBJ1-2): EPEVTQTPSHQVTQMGQEVILRCVPISNHLYFYWYRQILGQKVEFLVSFYNNEISEKSEIFDDQFSVERPDGSNFTLKIRSTKLEDSAMYFCASSEALGGTYGYTFGSGTRLTVV.

The chain recombines TRBV28 with TRBJ2-7, with TRBD2 identical over 8 bases. The germline CDR1 and CDR2 sequences are MDHEN and SYDVKM. The junction had 4 bases not matched to a gene; V was cut back by 4 bases and J by 2 bases. This CDR3 has 14 amino acids. CDR3 DNA sequence: TGTGCCAGCAGTTCCGGGGGGGTCGCCTACGAGCAGTACTTC. It yields the protein CASSSGGVAYEQYF.

This clonotype appeared a few times. The chain combines TRBV25-1 with TRBJ2-6; the D is unclear. The CDR3 spans 17 residues. Germline loops: CDR1 MGHDK, CDR2 SYGVNS. Trimming removed 3 bases at V and 0 bases at J, with 12 bases between. In DNA form, the CDR3 reads TGTGCCAGCAGTGACAGGACGACCCCCTCTGGGGCCAACGTCCTGACTTTC. Translating gives CASSDRTTPSGANVLTF.

This clonotype showed up many times. The chain's CDR3 is CSARDGTSGSDTQYF. As DNA, the CDR3 is TGCAGTGCTAGAGATGGGACTAGCGGATCAGATACGCAGTATTTT. J is TRBJ2-3 and V is TRBV20-1; TRBD2 agrees at 11 bases. The CDR3 is made up of 15 amino acids. Germline V lookup: CDR1 DFQATT, CDR2 SNEGSKA (reference sequence). The J segment lost 4 bases and the V segment lost 0 bases, leaving 3 bases of the junction unmatched.

The chain employs TRBV29-1 and TRBJ2-5, with a weak D call TRBD2 (7 bases). CDR1 is SQVTM and CDR2 is ANQGSEA in the germline V gene. Trimming pared 5 bases from V and 4 bases from J, leaving 11 bases between. CDR3 length: 12 residues. In DNA form, the CDR3 reads TGCAGCGTTTACGCGGGGGCAGAGACCCAGTACTTC. As protein: CSVYAGAETQYF. The entire variable domain, with the rest obtained from reference TRBV29-1 and TRBJ2-5, is as follows: SAVISQKPSRDICQRGTSLTIQCQVDSQVTMMFWYRQQPGQSLTLIATANQGSEATYESGFVIDKFPISRPNLTFSTLTVSNMSPEDSSIYLCSVYAGAETQYFGPGTRLLVL.

This clonotype was observed many times. The gene calls are TRBV9 and TRBJ2-7; D may be TRBD2 (6 bases). The ends were cut back, 4 bases at V and 5 bases at J, with 13 bases in the middle. There are 13 residues in the CDR3. The V gene's germline CDR1 is SGDLS and CDR2 YYNGEE. The CDR3 loop reads CASSRSGVHEQYF. Written as DNA, the CDR3 is TGTGCCAGCAGCAGGTCGGGGGTCCACGAGCAGTACTTC.

The chain recombines TRBV29-1 with TRBJ2-5, with 15 nucleotides matching TRBD2. The V gene end was trimmed by 6 bases and the J gene end by 5 bases; junction bases not matched to a gene: 7. The CDR3 sequence is 15 residues long. Germline assignment: CDR1 SQVTM and CDR2 ANQGSEA. CDR3 DNA sequence: TGCAGCGTCAGGGGACTAGCGGGAGGTTTGGAGACCCAGTACTTC. It translates to CSVRGLAGGLETQYF. Supplemented by reference TRBV29-1 and TRBJ2-5, the full variable domain reads SAVISQKPSRDICQRGTSLTIQCQVDSQVTMMFWYRQQPGQSLTLIATANQGSEATYESGFVIDKFPISRPNLTFSTLTVSNMSPEDSSIYLCSVRGLAGGLETQYFGPGTRLLVL.

This clonotype appeared many times. The CDR3 is CASSLGPPYNEQFF. Here the CDR3 DNA reads TGTGCCAGCAGTTTGGGCCCTCCCTACAATGAGCAGTTCTTC. The chain uses TRBV27 and TRBJ2-1; D remains ambiguous. Trimming took 3 bases from V and 2 from J, leaving 8 bases between them. CDR1 is MNHEY, CDR2 SMNVEV, per germline (reference sequence). The length of the CDR3 is 14 residues.

This clonotype was seen at least ten times. This chain uses TRBV28 with TRBJ2-5; TRBD2 agrees at 11 bases. In germline, CDR1 is MDHEN, CDR2 SYDVKM. The J segment lost 5 bases and the V segment lost 5 bases, leaving 10 bases of the junction unmatched. CDR3 length equals 16 residues. The CDR3 spells CASSLTLAGDLETQYF. As DNA, the CDR3 is TGTGCCAGCAGTCTCACACTAGCGGGAGATTTGGAGACCCAGTACTTC.

This clonotype has more than one count but fewer than ten. CDR3 residues: CSGSEAGELFF. The CDR3 coding sequence is TGCAGCGGCAGTGAGGCTGGGGAGCTGTTTTTT. The gene calls are TRBV29-1 and TRBJ2-2; D is ambiguous. CDR3 size: 11 residues. Germline CDR1 reads SQVTM; CDR2 reads ANQGSEA. V was shortened by 7 bases and J by 8 bases, with 11 bases between the two germline ends.

The chain combines TRBV19 with TRBJ1-3; a possible D gene is TRBD1 (5 bases). The ends were cut back, 4 bases at V and 0 bases at J, with 10 bases in the middle. CDR1 is LNHDA, CDR2 SQIVND, per germline (reference sequence). This CDR3 spans 15 amino acids. This CDR3 is CASSKGPYSGNTIYF. In DNA, the CDR3 is TGTGCCAGTAGTAAGGGGCCCTACTCTGGAAACACCATATATTTT.

The chain is built from TRBV12-5 and TRBJ2-2; D remains unclear. The CDR3 has 13 residues. Germline values: CDR1 LGHNT, CDR2 FRNRAP. Trimming removed 0 bases at V and 5 bases at J, with 4 bases between. Here the CDR3 DNA reads TGTGCTAGTGGTTTGGTACTAACCGGGGAGCTGTTTTTT. Encoded protein: CASGLVLTGELFF.

The sample holds a few counts of this clonotype. The rearrangement links TRBV27 to TRBJ2-7; D might be TRBD2 (6 bases). This CDR3 comprises 15 residues. Germline assignment: CDR1 MNHEY and CDR2 SMNVEV (reference sequence). V was shortened by 0 bases and J by 2 bases, with 11 bases between the two germline ends. The CDR3 bases are TGTGCCAGCAGTTTATCGCCTACTAGCACCTACGAGCAGTACTTC. It specifies CASSLSPTSTYEQYF.

This clonotype was observed many times. The V gene is TRBV12-3 or TRBV12-4, the J gene TRBJ2-1; 7 bases are a match to TRBD1. Germline trimming cut 4 bases from V and 0 bases from J; bases unmatched to any gene: 12. The CDR3 has 18 residues. CDR3 loop: CASSSRDRVSSSYNEQFF. The CDR3 bases are TGTGCCAGCAGTTCTAGAGACAGGGTATCGAGCTCCTACAATGAGCAGTTCTTC.

This clonotype has only a few counts. The V call is TRBV15, the J call TRBJ2-1; D not certain. V was pared by 0 bases and J by 7 bases, with 10 bases between. Germline CDR1 and CDR2: LNHNV and YYDKDF (reference sequence). This CDR3 contains 14 residues. The CDR3: CATSRDPTMNEQFF. DNA of the CDR3: TGTGCCACCAGCAGAGATCCCACCATGAATGAGCAGTTCTTC.

This clonotype was counted only a few times. The chain joins TRBV29-1 to TRBJ2-1; 8 bases agree with TRBD1. CDR1 is SQVTM, CDR2 ANQGSEA, per germline. Trimming at V came to 6 bases and at J to 5 bases, leaving 6 bases not matched to a gene. The CDR3 loop spans 13 amino acids. The CDR3 nucleotides read TGCAGCGTCCGGACAGGGCTAGACAATGAGCAGTTCTTC. Its protein product is CSVRTGLDNEQFF.

Here the CDR3 reads CASSLEFSSYNEQFF. In nucleotides, the CDR3 is TGCGCCAGCAGCTTGGAATTTAGCTCCTACAATGAGCAGTTCTTC. This chain uses TRBV5-1 with TRBJ2-1; D is ambiguous. The CDR3 spans 15 residues. Germline V CDR1 and CDR2: SGHRS, YFSETQ. The V end lost 0 bases, the J end lost 0 bases, and 7 bases lay between the germline ends.

This clonotype was seen only a few times. This chain uses TRBV6-6 with TRBJ2-1; D gene unclear. V lost 2 bases and J 5 bases, leaving 10 bases between the germline ends. Germline loops: CDR1 MNHNY, CDR2 SVGAGI (reference sequence). CDR3 size: 14 residues. CDR3 amino acids: CASSYGQLNNEQFF. DNA for the CDR3: TGTGCCAGCAGTTACGGGCAGTTAAACAATGAGCAGTTCTTC.

This chain uses TRBV19 with TRBJ2-7, with 7 nucleotides matching TRBD1. In germline, CDR1 is LNHDA, CDR2 SQIVND (reference sequence). This CDR3 is 14 amino acids long. The V gene end was trimmed by 6 bases and the J gene end by 5 bases; junction bases not matched to a gene: 10. The CDR3 loop reads CASSHELDRNEQYF. The CDR3 bases are TGTGCCAGTAGCCATGAACTGGACAGGAACGAGCAGTACTTC.

The chain joins TRBV18 to TRBJ2-1; 8 bases match TRBD2. Germline loops: CDR1 KGHSH, CDR2 LQKENI. V lost 1 base and J lost 9; bases outside the gene matches: 11. The CDR3 runs 16 residues. CDR3 loop: CASSPLTWGRGGEQFF. The CDR3 DNA sequence: TGTGCCAGCTCACCACTAACATGGGGCCGGGGGGGTGAGCAGTTCTTC.

This clonotype was recorded many times. V usage is TRBV29-1 and J usage is TRBJ2-1, with TRBD2 identical over 8 bases. The CDR3 contains 11 residues. V trimming: 8 bases; J trimming: 5 bases; junction bases outside the gene matches: 2. Germline-derived CDR1 and CDR2 are SQVTM and ANQGSEA. The CDR3 DNA is TGCAGCACGACTAGCGACAATGAGCAGTTCTTC. Translating gives CSTTSDNEQFF.